The source of this TCR beta chain is a study of cytomegalovirus exposure and HLA in healthy donors. Study-level results: Analysis performed later found under 20,000 TCR beta sequences associated with HLA alleles at 0.05 false discovery rate. A later analysis linked a missense variant in DCLRE1C to the trimming of TCR beta V and J genes. The authors excluded some V segments, including TRBV6-2 and TRBV6-3, as indistinguishable.

PCR employed 60 Vbeta and 13 Jbeta primers. The data were produced by immunoSEQ multiplex PCR, yet TCRdb's version contains in-frame clones alone and is incomplete. The table has approximately 180,000 clones, over 75% seen once. As concerns this clone: What it binds is not known.

CDR1 SGHRS and CDR2 YFSETQ come from the germline V gene. The CDR3 runs to 14 residues. The V and J ends lost 5 bases and 0 bases respectively, with 8 bases between them. Material for sequencing was PBMCs. The rearrangement joins TRBV5-1 to TRBJ2-2; weak D call: TRBD1 (6 bases). The sequence came from a man between 18 and 29 years old in good health and CMV-seronegative. For the CDR3, the DNA is TGCGCCAGCAGGGGACAAACGAACACCGGGGAGCTGTTTTTT. Protein product: CASRGQTNTGELFF. The full variable domain, with the rest looked up from reference TRBV5-1 and TRBJ2-2, is KAGVTQTPRYLIKTRGQQVTLSCSPISGHRSVSWYQQTPGQGLQFLFEYFSETQRNKGNFPGRFSGRQFSNSRSEMNVSTLELGDSALYLCASRGQTNTGELFFGEGSRLTVL.